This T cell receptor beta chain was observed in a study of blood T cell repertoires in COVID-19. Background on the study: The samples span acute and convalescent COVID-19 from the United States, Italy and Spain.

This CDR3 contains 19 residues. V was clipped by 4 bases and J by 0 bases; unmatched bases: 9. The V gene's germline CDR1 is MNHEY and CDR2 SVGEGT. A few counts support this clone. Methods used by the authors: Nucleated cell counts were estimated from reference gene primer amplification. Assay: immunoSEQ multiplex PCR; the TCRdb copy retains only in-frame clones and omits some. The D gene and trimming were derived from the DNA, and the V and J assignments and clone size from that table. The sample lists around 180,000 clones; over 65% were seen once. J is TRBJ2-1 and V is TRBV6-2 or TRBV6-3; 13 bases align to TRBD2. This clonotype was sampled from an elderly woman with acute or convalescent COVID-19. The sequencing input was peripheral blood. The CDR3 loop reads CASSSRTSGRESSYNEQFF. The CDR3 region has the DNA TGTGCCAGCAGTTCTCGTACTAGCGGGAGGGAAAGCTCCTACAATGAGCAGTTCTTC.